These 14 T cell receptor beta chains share one sample of origin, sequenced in a study of neoadjuvant anti-PD-1 for oral cavity cancer. Sequencing was performed with immunoSEQ multiplex PCR; in TCRdb, only in-frame clones are kept and a portion is missing. This sample has about 39,000 clones, with roughly 77% found just once. As to time point: after neoadjuvant nivolumab, at surgical resection. The input for sequencing was PBMCs, taken after nivolumab (anti-PD-1) treatment. These receptors were collected from a person between 40 and 85 years old with oral cavity squamous cell carcinoma.

V gene TRBV14 combines with J gene TRBJ1-4; weak D call: TRBD1 (5 bases). From germline, CDR1 is SGHDN and CDR2 FVKESK. Trimming shortened V by 5 bases and J by 14 bases, and 12 bases separated the two germline ends. The CDR3 sequence is 11 residues long. In DNA, the CDR3 is TGTGCCAGCAGCACAGGCCCCAAGCTGTTTTTT. As protein: CASSTGPKLFF.

The rearrangement uses TRBV6-1 and TRBJ1-2, with 7 positions matching TRBD1. Trimming cost V 1 base and J 7 bases; bases outside gene matches: 3. Germline V gives CDR1 MNHNS, CDR2 SASEGT. The CDR3 consists of 13 residues. This CDR3 reads CASSEEQGSGYTF. In nucleotides, the CDR3 is TGTGCCAGCAGTGAAGAACAGGGGTCTGGCTACACCTTC.

This clone came up once. The V gene is TRBV19, the J gene TRBJ1-1; D remains ambiguous. Per the germline V gene, CDR1 is LNHDA and CDR2 is SQIVND (reference sequence). V dropped 7 bases and J dropped 5 bases, with 5 bases sitting between them. This CDR3 has 10 amino acids. The CDR3 is CASKKTEAFF. In DNA form, the CDR3 reads TGTGCCAGTAAAAAGACTGAAGCTTTCTTT.

This clone has only a few counts. This chain joins TRBV5-1 and TRBJ1-6; no clear D gene. The CDR3 runs 12 residues. Trimming stripped 0 bases from V and 9 bases from J, with 4 bases between. CDR1 and CDR2 (germline): SGHRS, YFSETQ. The CDR3 is CASSLDGSPLHF. The CDR3 DNA sequence: TGCGCCAGCAGCTTGGACGGTTCACCCCTCCACTTT.

The rearrangement links TRBV7-9 to TRBJ1-3, with 7 bases lining up with TRBD1. Germline values: CDR1 SEHNR, CDR2 FQNEAQ (reference sequence). Germline trimming cut 5 bases from V and 6 bases from J; bases unmatched to any gene: 7. The CDR3 length is 14 residues. This CDR3 reads CASSVDREKNTIYF. The CDR3 nucleotides read TGTGCCAGCAGCGTAGACAGGGAGAAAAACACCATATATTTT. The full variable domain, completed using reference TRBV7-9 and TRBJ1-3, is DTGVSQNPRHKITKRGQNVTFRCDPISEHNRLYWYRQTLGQGPEFLTYFQNEAQLEKSRLLSDRFSAERPKGSFSTLEIQRTEQGDSAMYLCASSVDREKNTIYFGEGSWLTVV.

This clone was detected a few times. The V and J genes are TRBV30 and TRBJ1-1; TRBD1 agrees at 7 bases. With 0 bases clipped from V and 9 bases from J, the junction kept 7 bases outside the gene matches. Germline values: CDR1 GTSNPN, CDR2 SVGIG (reference sequence). The CDR3 is 13 residues long. The CDR3 spells CAWSVNRQGKAFF. The CDR3, as DNA: TGTGCCTGGAGTGTAAACCGACAGGGAAAAGCTTTCTTT.

The rearrangement joins TRBV7-9 to TRBJ1-6; 9 bases align to TRBD1. Losses at the gene ends were 5 bases for V and 9 bases for J; bases not matched to a gene: 8. The CDR3 runs 15 residues. The V gene's germline CDR1 is SEHNR and CDR2 FQNEAQ (reference sequence). The CDR3 loop is CASSPRDRVGSPLHF. CDR3 bases: TGTGCCAGCAGCCCCCGGGACAGGGTTGGTTCACCCCTCCACTTT. The entire variable domain, with the rest obtained from reference TRBV7-9 and TRBJ1-6, is as follows: DTGVSQNPRHKITKRGQNVTFRCDPISEHNRLYWYRQTLGQGPEFLTYFQNEAQLEKSRLLSDRFSAERPKGSFSTLEIQRTEQGDSAMYLCASSPRDRVGSPLHFGNGTRLTVT.

This chain joins TRBV19 and TRBJ1-6, with 7 positions matching TRBD1. Germline values: CDR1 LNHDA, CDR2 SQIVND (reference sequence). V was clipped by 7 bases and J by 10 bases; unmatched bases: 7. The CDR3 runs 13 residues. CDR3: CASTLQGRSPLHF. The CDR3 region has the DNA TGTGCCAGTACCCTACAGGGGCGCTCACCCCTCCACTTT. Combining the CDR3 with reference TRBV19 and TRBJ1-6 gives the whole variable domain DGGITQSPKYLFRKEGQNVTLSCEQNLNHDAMYWYRQDPGQGLRLIYYSQIVNDFQKGDIAEGYSVSREKKESFPLTVTSAQKNPTAFYLCASTLQGRSPLHFGNGTRLTVT.

This clone has a single count. The gene calls are TRBV2 and TRBJ2-2, with D tentatively TRBD1 (5 bases). The CDR3 has 14 residues. The germline V gene has CDR1 SNHLY and CDR2 FYNNEI. V was shortened by 5 bases and J by 1 base, with 8 bases between the two germline ends. Written as DNA, the CDR3 is TGTGCCAGCAGTCCACAGGTGAACACCGGGGAGCTGTTTTTT. The encoded protein is CASSPQVNTGELFF.

The chain has TRBV5-1 and TRBJ2-5; 7 bases match TRBD1. This CDR3 region has 14 residues. Per germline, CDR1 SGHRS and CDR2 YFSETQ. V was clipped by 0 bases and J by 4 bases; unmatched bases: 3. The DNA for the CDR3 is TGCGCCAGCAGCTTGGGAGGGGGCAGAGAGACCCAGTACTTC. It yields the protein CASSLGGGRETQYF. The full variable domain, its missing parts supplied by reference TRBV5-1 and TRBJ2-5, is KAGVTQTPRYLIKTRGQQVTLSCSPISGHRSVSWYQQTPGQGLQFLFEYFSETQRNKGNFPGRFSGRQFSNSRSEMNVSTLELGDSALYLCASSLGGGRETQYFGPGTRLLVL.

The J gene is TRBJ2-4, the V gene TRBV10-2; D perhaps matches TRBD1 (5 bases). The V gene lost 2 bases and the J gene lost 0 bases, with 11 bases spanning the gap. Germline V lookup: CDR1 WSHSY, CDR2 SAAADI. CDR3 length equals 16 residues. The CDR3 protein is CASSEGRTLAKNIQYF. In DNA, the CDR3 is TGCGCCAGCAGTGAGGGCAGGACACTAGCCAAAAACATTCAGTACTTC.

The chain has TRBV11-3 and TRBJ1-4; D is unresolved. The CDR3 contains 14 residues. Germline V gene sequence: CDR1 SGHNT, CDR2 YENEEA. V lost 7 bases and J lost 5, with 14 bases in between. Here the CDR3 DNA reads TGTGCCAGCACCGTCTCGGGAGGGAATGAAAAACTGTTTTTT. The encoded protein is CASTVSGGNEKLFF. The whole variable domain, filled in from reference TRBV11-3 and TRBJ1-4, reads EAGVVQSPRYKIIEKKQPVAFWCNPISGHNTLYWYLQNLGQGPELLIRYENEEAVDDSQLPKDRFSAERLKGVDSTLKIQPAELGDSAVYLCASTVSGGNEKLFFGSGTQLSVL.

This rearrangement joins TRBV6-1 to TRBJ2-5; possible D gene TRBD2, 5 bases. Trimming pared 6 bases from V and 5 bases from J, leaving 7 bases between. The germline V gene has CDR1 MNHNS and CDR2 SASEGT. This CDR3 contains 11 residues. CDR3 sequence (DNA): TGTGCCAGCAGACTAGGGGAGACCCAGTACTTC. This sequence encodes CASRLGETQYF.

The CDR3 region has the DNA TGTGCCAGCAGCCAGCTTAGCGGGGGGGCAGATGAGCAGTTCTTC. This sequence encodes CASSQLSGGADEQFF. V is TRBV4-2 and J is TRBJ2-1; 11 bases map to TRBD2. CDR1 and CDR2 from the germline V gene are LGHNA and YNFKEQ. V lost 3 bases and J lost 8; bases outside the gene matches: 6. This CDR3 comprises 15 residues.